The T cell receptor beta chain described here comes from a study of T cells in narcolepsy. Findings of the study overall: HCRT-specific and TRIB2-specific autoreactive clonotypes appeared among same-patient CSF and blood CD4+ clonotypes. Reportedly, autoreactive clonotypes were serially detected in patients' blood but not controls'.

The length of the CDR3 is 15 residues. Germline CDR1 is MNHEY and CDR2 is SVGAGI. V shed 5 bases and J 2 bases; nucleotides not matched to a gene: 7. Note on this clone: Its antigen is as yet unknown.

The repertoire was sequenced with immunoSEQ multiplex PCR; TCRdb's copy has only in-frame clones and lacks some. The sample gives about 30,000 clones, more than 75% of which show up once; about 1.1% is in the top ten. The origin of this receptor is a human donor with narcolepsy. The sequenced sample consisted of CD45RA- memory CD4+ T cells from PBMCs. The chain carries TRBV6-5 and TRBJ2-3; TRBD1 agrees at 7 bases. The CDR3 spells CASSRWDSPTDTQYF. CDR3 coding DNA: TGTGCCAGCAGTCGATGGGACAGCCCCACAGATACGCAGTATTTT.